Listed below are T cell receptor beta chains from one sample, sequenced in a study of blood T cells in healthy people across ages. TCRdb processed the 5' RACE reads anew with MiXCR; each CDR3 protein has one entry. The repertoire holds roughly 800,000 distinct CDR3 sequences, 20% to 25% seen once, with more than 7.5% in the top ten. The same sample was also studied in work on T cells of mothers and their children.

The source material was blood. These receptors all come from a boy younger than 18 in good health. The CDR3 runs from the conserved cysteine through the conserved F or W. A D gene is named only where the DNA matches it firmly. Only part of the rows carry a size: once, few, many, or a class if the clone is expanded.

d_gene: TRBD2
j_gene: TRBJ2-7
abundance: -
v_gene: TRBV2
CDR3nt: TGTGCCAGCGAACTAGCGGGAGCGTCCGAGCAGTACTTC
CDR3aa: CASELAGASEQYF

d_gene: TRBD1
j_gene: TRBJ2-3
abundance: -
v_gene: TRBV11-2
CDR3nt: TGTGCCAGCAGCCCGTTGACAGGGTCCTTCGATACGCAGTATTTT
CDR3aa: CASSPLTGSFDTQYF

d_gene: -
j_gene: TRBJ2-6
abundance: once
v_gene: TRBV7-3
CDR3nt: TGTGCCAACAGGAACTCTGGGGCCAACGTCCTGACTTTC
CDR3aa: CANRNSGANVLTF

d_gene: -
j_gene: TRBJ1-2
abundance: -
v_gene: TRBV20-1
CDR3nt: TGCAGTGCTAGGCCCCTAGGGGGGACTAACTATGGCTACACCTTC
CDR3aa: CSARPLGGTNYGYTF

d_gene: -
j_gene: TRBJ2-7
abundance: -
v_gene: TRBV27
CDR3nt: TGTGCCAGCAGTCCGGAACTAGCCCGGTTTGGCGAGCAGTACTTC
CDR3aa: CASSPELARFGEQYF

d_gene: -
j_gene: TRBJ1-2
abundance: -
v_gene: TRBV28
CDR3nt: TGTGCCAGCAGTTTTTTTGGGGGTAATAATGGCTACACCTTC
CDR3aa: CASSFFGGNNGYTF

d_gene: -
j_gene: TRBJ1-1
abundance: -
v_gene: TRBV15
CDR3nt: TGTGCCACCAGCAGATACAGGTCTGAAGCTTTCTTT
CDR3aa: CATSRYRSEAFF

d_gene: -
j_gene: TRBJ2-1
abundance: -
v_gene: TRBV20-1
CDR3nt: TGCAGTGCTGGCCTTGAGGGTTCGCGCAATGAGCAGTTCTTC
CDR3aa: CSAGLEGSRNEQFF

d_gene: -
j_gene: TRBJ2-3
abundance: many
v_gene: TRBV7-3
CDR3nt: TGTGCCAGCAGCCCAAACCGGGGAATTGTAGATACGCAGTATTTT
CDR3aa: CASSPNRGIVDTQYF

d_gene: -
j_gene: TRBJ2-1
abundance: -
v_gene: TRBV10-2
CDR3nt: TGCGCCACCGTTATCAGTGCAGGGTGGATCAATGAGCAGTTCTTC
CDR3aa: CATVISAGWINEQFF

d_gene: -
j_gene: TRBJ2-5
abundance: many
v_gene: TRBV29-1
CDR3nt: TGCAGCGTTTGCCACACTATCCAAGAGACCCAGTACTTC
CDR3aa: CSVCHTIQETQYF

d_gene: -
j_gene: TRBJ2-1
abundance: -
v_gene: TRBV20-1
CDR3nt: TGCAGTGCTAGTGCCGGCCCGAATGAGCGGTTCTTC
CDR3aa: CSASAGPNERFF

d_gene: -
j_gene: TRBJ1-2
abundance: -
v_gene: TRBV20-1
CDR3nt: TGCAGTGCTTGGGGCGACTATGGCTACACCTTC
CDR3aa: CSAWGDYGYTF

d_gene: -
j_gene: TRBJ2-5
abundance: -
v_gene: TRBV10-3
CDR3nt: TGTGCCACGGGACACGCCGAGACCCAGTACTTC
CDR3aa: CATGHAETQYF

d_gene: -
j_gene: TRBJ2-5
abundance: few
v_gene: TRBV12-3/TRBV12-4
CDR3nt: TGTGCCGGCAGTTTGATGAGCCCCGGAGAGACCCAGTACTTC
CDR3aa: CAGSLMSPGETQYF

d_gene: TRBD1
j_gene: TRBJ1-2
abundance: -
v_gene: TRBV11-2
CDR3nt: TGTGCCAGCAGTTCCGGGACAGGGAACTATGGCTACACCTTC
CDR3aa: CASSSGTGNYGYTF

d_gene: -
j_gene: TRBJ2-7
abundance: -
v_gene: TRBV3-1
CDR3nt: TGTGCCAGCAGCCAAGATCTCATGGCTAGAGACGAGCAGTACTTC
CDR3aa: CASSQDLMARDEQYF

d_gene: TRBD1
j_gene: TRBJ2-7
abundance: -
v_gene: TRBV6-5
CDR3nt: TGTGCCAGCAGTTACGTGGACAGGGCAGGGGAGCAGTACTTC
CDR3aa: CASSYVDRAGEQYF

d_gene: TRBD1
j_gene: TRBJ2-7
abundance: few
v_gene: TRBV5-1
CDR3nt: TGCGCCAGCAGCTCGGGGACAGGGTATGGCGAGCAGTACTTC
CDR3aa: CASSSGTGYGEQYF

d_gene: TRBD1
j_gene: TRBJ2-5
abundance: few
v_gene: TRBV20-1
CDR3nt: TGCAGTGCTATCCGTCCGGGACAGGGAGGCCAAGAGACCCAGTACTTC
CDR3aa: CSAIRPGQGGQETQYF

d_gene: -
j_gene: TRBJ1-1
abundance: few
v_gene: TRBV4-3
CDR3nt: TGCGCCAGCAGCCAATCGTACCCGCAAGCTTTCTTT
CDR3aa: CASSQSYPQAFF

d_gene: -
j_gene: TRBJ2-3
abundance: -
v_gene: TRBV7-2
CDR3nt: TGTGCCAGCAGCTGGGACTCCTCCTTCACAGATACGCAGTATTTT
CDR3aa: CASSWDSSFTDTQYF

d_gene: TRBD2
j_gene: TRBJ2-5
abundance: -
v_gene: TRBV28
CDR3nt: TGTGCCAGCAGTTTAAGGACTAGCGGGGTAGTGGGAGAGACCCAGTACTTC
CDR3aa: CASSLRTSGVVGETQYF

d_gene: TRBD1
j_gene: TRBJ2-7
abundance: few
v_gene: TRBV25-1
CDR3nt: TGTGCCAGCACGGGGACAGGGGGCGCGGGGCAGTACTTC
CDR3aa: CASTGTGGAGQYF

d_gene: -
j_gene: TRBJ1-2
abundance: -
v_gene: TRBV11-2
CDR3nt: TGTGCCAGCAGCTTAGAGGAAACGGGACGGCCCTATGGCTACACCTTC
CDR3aa: CASSLEETGRPYGYTF

d_gene: TRBD1
j_gene: TRBJ2-6
abundance: few
v_gene: TRBV4-1
CDR3nt: TGCGCCAGCAGTCCCTGGCAGGGGGCGGCCAACGTCCTGACTTTC
CDR3aa: CASSPWQGAANVLTF

d_gene: -
j_gene: TRBJ2-3
abundance: few
v_gene: TRBV7-9
CDR3nt: TGTGCCAGCAGCCCGCCTGCGGGACGCACAGATACGCAGTATTTT
CDR3aa: CASSPPAGRTDTQYF

d_gene: -
j_gene: TRBJ2-3
abundance: few
v_gene: TRBV5-1
CDR3nt: TGCGCCAGCAGCTTGGGTGACAGAGATACGCAGTATTTT
CDR3aa: CASSLGDRDTQYF

d_gene: TRBD2
j_gene: TRBJ2-7
abundance: -
v_gene: TRBV9
CDR3nt: TGTGCCAGCAGCGTGACTAGCGCCTCCTACGAGCAGTACTTC
CDR3aa: CASSVTSASYEQYF

d_gene: -
j_gene: TRBJ1-1
abundance: -
v_gene: TRBV12-3/TRBV12-4
CDR3nt: TGTGCCAGCAGTTTAGCGGAGGGGAGGGAGACTGAAGCTTTCTTT
CDR3aa: CASSLAEGRETEAFF

d_gene: TRBD2
j_gene: TRBJ2-7
abundance: -
v_gene: TRBV6-1
CDR3nt: TGTGCCAGCAGGGGGACTAGCGGAGGATCTTACGAGCAGTACTTC
CDR3aa: CASRGTSGGSYEQYF

d_gene: -
j_gene: TRBJ2-1
abundance: -
v_gene: TRBV6-1
CDR3nt: TGTGCCAGCAGCCACGAATCTCTGGGCGGGGTGGGTGAGCAGTTCTTC
CDR3aa: CASSHESLGGVGEQFF

d_gene: -
j_gene: TRBJ1-4
abundance: -
v_gene: TRBV6-5
CDR3nt: TGTGCCAGCAGCTACAGGGCAACTAATGAAAAACTGTTTTTT
CDR3aa: CASSYRATNEKLFF

d_gene: -
j_gene: TRBJ2-1
abundance: -
v_gene: TRBV6-6
CDR3nt: TGTGCCAGCAGGTTGTGGGATACGAATGAGCAGTTCTTC
CDR3aa: CASRLWDTNEQFF

d_gene: TRBD2
j_gene: TRBJ2-1
abundance: -
v_gene: TRBV11-2
CDR3nt: TGTGCCAGCAGCTTATCAGGACTAGCGGACAATGAGCAGTTCTTC
CDR3aa: CASSLSGLADNEQFF

d_gene: -
j_gene: TRBJ2-1
abundance: -
v_gene: TRBV19
CDR3nt: TGTGCCAGTAGTATGGAAACGGGAGTAGGGTACAATGAGCAGTTCTTC
CDR3aa: CASSMETGVGYNEQFF

d_gene: TRBD2
j_gene: TRBJ2-1
abundance: few
v_gene: TRBV6-1
CDR3nt: TGTGCCAGCAGTGGTGCTAGCGGGTATTACAATGAGCAGTTCTTC
CDR3aa: CASSGASGYYNEQFF